Presented here are 20 T cell receptor beta chains from one specimen sequenced in a study of T cells in Graves' hyperthyroidism and ophthalmopathy. Amplified TCR beta CDR3 regions came from RNA transcripts. The HTBI set primed first-round TCR CDR3 RT-PCR. One entry per CDR3 protein results from TCRdb running MiXCR on the multiplex PCR reads. The sample yields hundreds of thousands of distinct CDR3 sequences, over 15% seen once. The sequenced material came from blood. The origin of the receptors is a woman aged 18-29 years with Graves' ophthalmopathy.

The rearrangement joins TRBV5-1 to TRBJ2-5; D is perhaps TRBD1 (6 bases). Looked up from germline, CDR1 is SGHRS and CDR2 is YFSETQ. The CDR3 covers 15 residues. V lost 0 bases to trimming and J lost 2 bases, with 11 bases between them. CDR3 residues: CASSLVFRGQETQYF. The DNA for the CDR3 is TGCGCCAGCAGCTTGGTTTTCAGGGGACAAGAGACCCAGTACTTC.

This clonotype was seen a handful of times. The chain carries TRBV29-1 and TRBJ2-1; TRBD1 might be the D (5 bases). The CDR3 consists of 11 residues. CDR1 and CDR2 (germline): SQVTM, ANQGSEA. The V and J ends lost 5 bases and 9 bases respectively, with 11 bases between them. The CDR3 sequence: CSVQGASEQFF. CDR3 nucleotides: TGCAGCGTTCAAGGGGCTAGTGAGCAGTTCTTC.

This clonotype was counted many times. This chain uses TRBV27 with TRBJ2-1, with D perhaps matching TRBD2 (5 bases). Trimming took 5 bases from V and 7 from J, leaving 18 bases between them. The CDR3 spans 15 residues. CDR1 and CDR2 (germline): MNHEY, SMNVEV (reference sequence). This chain's CDR3 is CASSLSRVFSNEQFF. CDR3 sequence (DNA): TGTGCCAGCAGTCTCTCGCGGGTTTTCAGTAATGAGCAGTTCTTC.

The table lists this clonotype with a few counts. Possible read error: a much larger clone is one base away. The rearrangement links TRBV28 to TRBJ2-7; 9 bases match TRBD1. J gave up 2 bases and V 5 bases, and 10 bases lay outside the gene matches. Per germline, CDR1 MDHEN and CDR2 SYDVKM. CDR3 size: 16 residues. The CDR3 sequence: CASSPRPGQGAYEQYF. In DNA, the CDR3 is TGTGCCAGCAGTCCGCGGCCGGGACAGGGTGCCTACGAGCAGTACTTC.

This clonotype appeared many times. The chain has TRBV28 and TRBJ1-1; D not resolved. The CDR3 is 12 residues long. The V gene's germline CDR1 is MDHEN and CDR2 SYDVKM. Trimming stripped 6 bases from V and 6 bases from J, with 11 bases between. The CDR3 bases are TGTGCCAGCAGCCCTTCCGGGGCTGAAGCTTTCTTT. This translates into CASSPSGAEAFF.

Notes on this clonotype: A single base separates this from a much larger clone, so it may be a read error. The chain is built from TRBV11-2 and TRBJ1-2; D might be TRBD1 (6 bases). This CDR3 is 13 amino acids long. Germline V lookup: CDR1 SGHAT, CDR2 FQNNGV. The CDR3 region is CASSPGVEYGYSF. The CDR3 DNA reads TGTGCCAGCAGTCCAGGGGTTGAGTATGGCTACAGCTTC. Combining the CDR3 with reference TRBV11-2 and TRBJ1-2 gives the whole variable domain EAGVAQSPRYKIIEKRQSVAFWCNPISGHATLYWYQQILGQGPKLLIQFQNNGVVDDSQLPKDRFSAERLKGVDSTLKIQPAKLEDSAVYLCASSPGVEYGYSFGSGTRLTVV.

Of note for this clonotype: This may be a read error: a much more frequent sequence differs by one nucleotide. This chain uses TRBV27 with TRBJ2-1; D gene ambiguous. V lost 4 bases, J lost 0 bases, and 13 bases lay in between. In germline, CDR1 is MNHEY, CDR2 SMNVEV (reference sequence). The CDR3 spans 16 residues. CDR3 in DNA: TGTGCCAGCAGTTCCTCACGGTGGCTCTCCTACAATGAGCAGTTCTTC. This translates into CASSSSRWLSYNEQFF.

This clonotype was found a few times. The J gene is TRBJ2-1, the V gene TRBV7-9, with 10 nucleotides matching TRBD2. The CDR3 sequence is 13 residues long. Germline lookup yields CDR1 SEHNR and CDR2 FQNEAQ (reference sequence). V dropped 11 bases and J dropped 7; count of bases not matched to a gene: 8. The CDR3 loop is CAGGLADRNEQFF. The CDR3 coding sequence is TGTGCCGGAGGACTAGCGGATCGGAATGAGCAGTTCTTC.

This clonotype was detected ten times or more. The gene calls are TRBV27 and TRBJ2-3, with 11 bases lining up with TRBD2. Trimming cost V 8 bases and J 3 bases; bases outside gene matches: 10. Per the germline V gene, CDR1 is MNHEY and CDR2 is SMNVEV (reference sequence). The CDR3 runs 16 residues. In nucleotides, the CDR3 is TGTGCCAGCGGCCAATTAGCGGGAGGGGAGACAGATACGCAGTATTTT. This translates into CASGQLAGGETDTQYF.

This clonotype was counted at least ten times. The chain combines TRBV3-1 with TRBJ1-2, with D hard to call. V was clipped by 0 bases and J by 3 bases, with 8 bases between them. Germline CDR1 is LGHDT and CDR2 is YNNKEL (reference sequence). This CDR3 comprises 14 residues. CDR3 coding DNA: TGTGCCAGCAGCCAAGATCCGGGCGACTATGGCTACACCTTC. It specifies CASSQDPGDYGYTF.

This clonotype occurred a few times. The chain employs TRBV28 and TRBJ2-3, with D possibly matching TRBD1 (6 bases). The germline V gene encodes CDR1 MDHEN and CDR2 SYDVKM. This CDR3 comprises 17 residues. V was trimmed by 2 bases and J by 4 bases, leaving 19 bases between them. The CDR3 protein is CASSLNRVRKGSDTQYF. Written as DNA, the CDR3 is TGTGCCAGCAGTTTAAACAGGGTCCGGAAGGGATCAGATACGCAGTATTTT.

This clonotype was seen repeatedly, ten times or more. The chain is built from TRBV11-3 and TRBJ2-2; TRBD2 matches 11 bases. The germline V gene encodes CDR1 SGHNT and CDR2 YENEEA. After removal of 5 bases from V and 2 bases from J, the junction contained 7 bases not matched to a gene. This CDR3 has 17 amino acids. CDR3 protein: CASSGTSGRANTGELFF. The CDR3 coding sequence is TGTGCCAGCAGCGGTACTAGCGGGAGAGCTAACACCGGGGAGCTGTTTTTT.

At least ten counts were recorded for this clonotype. This chain links TRBV20-1 with TRBJ1-2; D ambiguous. CDR3 length: 13 residues. CDR1 and CDR2 from the germline V gene are DFQATT and SNEGSKA (reference sequence). Trimming pared 5 bases from V and 4 bases from J, leaving 14 bases between. The CDR3 DNA reads TGCAGTGCTCCACCGCGGTCGCCCTATGGCTACACCTTC. Amino acids: CSAPPRSPYGYTF.

The V call is TRBV20-1, the J call TRBJ1-2, with D possibly TRBD1 on 5 matching bases. Germline V gene lookup returns CDR1 DFQATT and CDR2 SNEGSKA (reference sequence). Trimming took off 0 bases at V and 7 bases at J, with 9 bases between the two ends. CDR3 length equals 12 residues. DNA for the CDR3: TGCAGTGCTAGAGATCAGGGCATTGGCTACACCTTC. This codes for CSARDQGIGYTF.

V gene TRBV5-1 combines with J gene TRBJ2-5; the D is unclear. V was pared by 0 bases and J by 0 bases, with 9 bases between. CDR3 length equals 15 residues. Looked up from germline, CDR1 is SGHRS and CDR2 is YFSETQ. In nucleotides, the CDR3 is TGCGCCAGCAGCTTGGCCGGGCAGAACCAAGAGACCCAGTACTTC. Its protein product is CASSLAGQNQETQYF.

There are a few counts of this clonotype. The CDR3 nucleotides read TGCAGTGCTACCGACCGGGACAGAGTCTACGAGCAGTACTTC. Its protein product is CSATDRDRVYEQYF. This chain links TRBV20-1 with TRBJ2-7; 7 nucleotides match TRBD1. The CDR3 extends over 14 amino acids. Germline loops: CDR1 DFQATT, CDR2 SNEGSKA (reference sequence). The trim removed 4 bases at V and 3 bases at J, leaving 9 bases unmatched.

This clonotype was seen repeatedly, ten times or more. This chain joins TRBV3-1 and TRBJ2-3; no clear D. The CDR3 consists of 13 residues. With 4 bases removed from V and 0 bases from J, the gap between germline ends came to 5 bases. The germline V gene encodes CDR1 LGHDT and CDR2 YNNKEL (reference sequence). In DNA form, the CDR3 reads TGTGCCAGCAGCCCGGACAGCACAGATACGCAGTATTTT. Protein product: CASSPDSTDTQYF.

This chain joins TRBV28 and TRBJ2-2; perhaps D is TRBD1 or TRBD2 (5 bases each). The germline V gene has CDR1 MDHEN and CDR2 SYDVKM. With 7 bases removed from V and 3 bases from J, the gap between germline ends came to 15 bases. There are 15 residues in the CDR3. CDR3 in amino acids: CASKELGVDTGELFF. DNA for the CDR3: TGTGCCAGCAAAGAACTAGGGGTTGACACCGGGGAGCTGTTTTTT.

The gene calls are TRBV9 and TRBJ2-5; maybe TRBD1 (5 bases). V gave up 0 bases and J gave up 4 bases, with 13 bases separating them. This CDR3 region has 15 residues. Germline assignment: CDR1 SGDLS and CDR2 YYNGEE. DNA for the CDR3: TGTGCCAGCAGCGTAGGGGGCGCGGATCGAGAGACCCAGTACTTC. Translation gives CASSVGGADRETQYF.

This chain uses TRBV6-1 with TRBJ2-7; 10 bases map to TRBD1. The CDR3 has 14 residues. Germline CDR1 is MNHNS and CDR2 is SASEGT. With V trimmed by 7 bases and J by 4 bases, 7 bases remained unmatched. CDR3 protein: CASTTGTGAYEQYF. The CDR3 DNA is TGTGCCAGCACTACCGGGACAGGGGCGTACGAGCAGTACTTC.